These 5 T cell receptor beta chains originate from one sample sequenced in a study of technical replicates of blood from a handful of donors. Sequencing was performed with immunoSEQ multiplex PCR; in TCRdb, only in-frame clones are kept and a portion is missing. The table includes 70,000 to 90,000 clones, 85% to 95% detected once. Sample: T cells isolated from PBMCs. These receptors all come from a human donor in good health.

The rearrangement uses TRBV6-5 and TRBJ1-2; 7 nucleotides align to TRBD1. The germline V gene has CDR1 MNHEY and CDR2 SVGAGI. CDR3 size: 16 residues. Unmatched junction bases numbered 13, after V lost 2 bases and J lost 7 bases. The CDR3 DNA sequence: TGTGCCAGCAGTTACGCCTCATTACAGGGGAGGTCTGGCTACACCTTC. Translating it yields CASSYASLQGRSGYTF.

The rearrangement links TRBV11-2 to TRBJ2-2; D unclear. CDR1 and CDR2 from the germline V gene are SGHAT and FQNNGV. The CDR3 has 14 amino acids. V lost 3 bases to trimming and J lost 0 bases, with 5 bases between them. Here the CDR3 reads CASSFTPNTGELFF. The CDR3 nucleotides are TGTGCCAGCAGCTTTACACCGAACACCGGGGAGCTGTTTTTT.

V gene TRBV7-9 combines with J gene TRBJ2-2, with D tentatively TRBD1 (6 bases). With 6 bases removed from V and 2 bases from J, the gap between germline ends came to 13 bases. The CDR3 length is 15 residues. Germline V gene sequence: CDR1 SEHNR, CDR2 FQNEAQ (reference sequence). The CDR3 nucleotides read TGTGCCAGCAGGGGTTGGACAGATAACACCGGGGAGCTGTTTTTT. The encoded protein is CASRGWTDNTGELFF.

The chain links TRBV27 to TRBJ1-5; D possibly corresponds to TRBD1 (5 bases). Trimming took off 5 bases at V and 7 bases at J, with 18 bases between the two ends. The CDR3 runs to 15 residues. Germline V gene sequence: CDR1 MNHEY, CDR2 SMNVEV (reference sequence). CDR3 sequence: CASSLLQGLGQPQHF. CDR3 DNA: TGTGCCAGCAGTCTGTTGCAGGGATTGGGACAGCCCCAGCATTTT.

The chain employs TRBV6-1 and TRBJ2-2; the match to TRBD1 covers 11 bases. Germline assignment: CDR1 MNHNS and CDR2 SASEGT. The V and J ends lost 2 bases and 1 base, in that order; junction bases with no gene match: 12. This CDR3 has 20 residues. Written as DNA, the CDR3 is TGTGCCAGCAGTGAATTTTCGGACAGGGGGCTATCCTGGAACACCGGGGAGCTGTTTTTT. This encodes CASSEFSDRGLSWNTGELFF.